This T cell receptor beta chain is drawn from a study of lymphopenia after photon versus proton radiotherapy. The CDR3 sequence is 13 residues long. V was clipped by 4 bases and J by 11 bases; unmatched bases: 7. Per germline, CDR1 SGHNT and CDR2 YYREEE (reference sequence). Overall study findings and caveats: After lymphocyte nadir, photon-treated repertoires showed oligoclonal expansion, especially CD8+ Temra.

The data were produced by immunoSEQ multiplex PCR, yet TCRdb's version contains in-frame clones alone and is incomplete. Among roughly 65,000 clones listed, approximately 90% were seen once. With regard to this clone: Its antigen remains unidentified.

This specimen consisted of peripheral blood, obtained from a patient treated with photon-based radiotherapy. The rearrangement joins TRBV5-4 to TRBJ2-7, with 12 bases fitting TRBD1. The receptor was derived from a woman in her 70s with pancreatic cancer. The CDR3 loop is CASSPGQGAGKYF. The CDR3 DNA sequence: TGTGCCAGCAGCCCGGGACAGGGGGCAGGGAAGTACTTC. The full variable domain, rest sourced from reference TRBV5-4 and TRBJ2-7, is ETGVTQSPTHLIKTRGQQVTLRCSSQSGHNTVSWYQQALGQGPQFIFQYYREEENGRGNFPPRFSGLQFPNYSSELNVNALELDDSALYLCASSPGQGAGKYFGPGTRLTVT.